This entry is about one T cell receptor beta chain. Its target is not known. The V gene's germline CDR1 is GTSNPN and CDR2 SVGIG (reference sequence). The germline V and J ends were trimmed by 3 bases and 4 bases, with 9 bases remaining between them. The CDR3 extends over 12 amino acids. The data stem from a study of beta chain features in type 1 diabetes. Study-wide results and caveats: Type 1 diabetes patients had TCRB CDR3s that were shorter (moderately but significantly so) in all four CD4+ subsets. No resolution was reached here on whether HLA type influences TCRB rearrangement. Patients with type 1 diabetes carried fewer insertions and had more deletions at their VDJ junctions.

The sequenced template was cDNA made from the entire isolated RNA. Data came from immunoSEQ multiplex PCR; TCRdb stores just in-frame clones and leaves some out. The data show about 660,000 clones, 11% to 15% seen once. The clonotype was recovered from a man aged 18 to 35 with type 1 diabetes. This sequence joins TRBV30 and TRBJ1-1, with D uncertain. The sample comprised naive CD4+ T cells from blood. CDR3 sequence reads: CAWRQSGTEAFF. In nucleotides, the CDR3 is TGTGCCTGGAGACAGTCTGGCACTGAAGCTTTCTTT.